A selection of T cell receptor beta chains follows, all from one sample in a study of blood T cell repertoires in COVID-19. Using immunoSEQ multiplex PCR, the repertoire was profiled, and TCRdb retains in-frame clones only, with some absent. The sample comprises around 140,000 clones, just under 80% of which are singletons, and 1.9% rests with the top ten. The source material was peripheral blood. These receptors came from a woman aged 60-75 years with acute or convalescent COVID-19. CDR3s include the opening cysteine and the closing phenylalanine or tryptophan. A D gene is named only where the DNA matches it firmly. Some rows mark clone size as missing; the rest say once, few, many or name a class of expanded clone.

>TRBV9|TRBJ2-2|few|-
CASSRRGNTGELFF
TGTGCCAGCAGCCGAAGGGGAAACACCGGGGAGCTGTTTTTT
>TRBV7-3|TRBJ2-7|few|-
CASSLNAQGRQYF
TGTGCCAGCAGCTTAAACGCTCAGGGAAGGCAGTACTTC
>TRBV19|TRBJ2-1|-|-
CASSIDGFQGRGYNEQFF
TGTGCCAGTAGTATAGATGGATTTCAGGGGAGAGGCTACAATGAGCAGTTCTTC
>TRBV10-3|TRBJ2-3|once|-
CAIGTLSGFTDTQYF
TGTGCCATCGGAACCTTGAGCGGATTCACAGATACGCAGTATTTT
>TRBV19|TRBJ2-1|-|-
CASNSGNSYNEQFF
TGTGCCAGTAATTCAGGGAACTCCTACAATGAGCAGTTCTTC
>TRBV29-1|TRBJ2-1|once|TRBD2
CSVETTSGRAYYEQFF
TGCAGCGTCGAAACGACTAGCGGGAGGGCCTATTATGAGCAGTTCTTC
>TRBV20-1|TRBJ2-1|-|TRBD2
CSASSGGNEQFF
TGCAGTGCCAGTAGCGGGGGGAATGAGCAGTTCTTC
>TRBV28|TRBJ1-1|-|-
CASSSPFMTEAFF
TGTGCCAGCAGTTCCCCCTTTATGACTGAAGCTTTCTTT
>TRBV5-1|TRBJ2-6|-|TRBD2
CASSLIQGPWGLASSGANVLTF
TGCGCCAGCAGCTTGATTCAGGGGCCCTGGGGACTAGCGAGCTCTGGGGCCAACGTCCTGACTTTC
>TRBV4-1|TRBJ1-1|once|-
CASSQEGDFGEAFF
TGCGCCAGCAGCCAAGAGGGCGATTTCGGTGAAGCTTTCTTT
>TRBV12-3/TRBV12-4|TRBJ2-7|-|-
CASSFVRDEQYF
TGTGCCAGCAGTTTTGTCCGGGACGAGCAGTACTTC
>TRBV6-5|TRBJ2-7|-|-
CASSYSEGSGYEQYF
TGTGCCAGCAGTTACTCGGAAGGTAGCGGATACGAGCAGTACTTC
>TRBV28|TRBJ1-5|-|-
CASRSQGSNQPQHF
TGTGCCAGCAGATCCCAGGGTTCCAATCAGCCCCAGCATTTT
>TRBV3-1/TRBV3-2|TRBJ2-2|-|TRBD2
CASSLSTSGRAGELFF
TGTGCCAGCAGCCTATCGACTAGCGGGAGGGCCGGGGAGCTGTTTTTT
>TRBV9|TRBJ2-5|-|-
CASSLRGRLGETQYF
TGTGCCAGCAGCCTGAGAGGGAGGCTCGGTGAGACCCAGTACTTC
>TRBV24-1|TRBJ2-7|few|-
CATSAGGLSYEQYF
TGTGCCACCAGTGCCGGGGGTTTGAGCTACGAGCAGTACTTC
>TRBV5-1|TRBJ1-3|-|TRBD1
CASMDRSGSGNTIYF
TGCGCCAGCATGGACAGGTCAGGCTCTGGAAACACCATATATTTT
>TRBV6-1|TRBJ1-2|once|-
CASSEQGMGYTF
TGTGCCAGCAGTGAACAGGGAATGGGCTACACCTTC
>TRBV19|TRBJ2-2|-|TRBD1
CATSRQQGTTGELFF
TGTGCCACCTCACGCCAACAGGGGACCACCGGGGAGCTGTTTTTT
>TRBV12-3/TRBV12-4|TRBJ1-2|-|TRBD1
CASTRKDRGQTSF
TGTGCCAGCACCCGAAAGGACAGGGGACAAACTTCCTTC
>TRBV7-9|TRBJ2-5|-|TRBD2
CASSVRPRGLAGSETQYF
TGTGCCAGCAGCGTTCGTCCGCGGGGACTAGCGGGTTCAGAGACCCAGTACTTC
>TRBV7-8|TRBJ2-4|-|TRBD2
CASSATSGRGKNIQYF
TGTGCCAGCAGCGCGACTAGCGGGAGGGGGAAAAACATTCAGTACTTC
>TRBV11-2|TRBJ2-7|-|TRBD1
CASSLDTGTGNEQYF
TGTGCCAGCAGCTTGGATACCGGGACAGGGAACGAGCAGTACTTC
>TRBV4-1|TRBJ1-1|-|TRBD1
CASSQPLRGRGTEAFF
TGCGCCAGCAGCCAACCTTTGAGGGGGCGCGGCACTGAAGCTTTCTTT
>TRBV5-1|TRBJ2-7|-|TRBD2
CASSLAGTSSYEQYF
TGCGCCAGCAGCTTGGCCGGGACTAGCTCCTACGAGCAGTACTTC
>TRBV15|TRBJ2-1|-|TRBD2
CATSRDWEGLSSYNEQFF
TGTGCCACCAGCAGAGATTGGGAGGGCCTTAGCTCCTACAATGAGCAGTTCTTC
>TRBV5-1|TRBJ2-7|-|TRBD2
CASSLGQQVAGLYEQYF
TGCGCCAGCAGCTTGGGTCAGCAGGTAGCGGGATTGTACGAGCAGTACTTC
>TRBV14|TRBJ1-4|-|-
CASSQERMQGTRSNEKLFF
TGTGCCAGCAGCCAAGAGAGGATGCAGGGGACGAGATCAAATGAAAAACTGTTTTTT